This TCR beta chain was sequenced in a study of T-cell memory formation after mild COVID-19. Whole-study findings and limits: Clones shrinking from day 15 to 85 showed even CD4/CD8 mixes; later expanders tilted CD4+.

About this clonotype: The antigen is not known.

MiXCR, run by TCRdb on the 5' RACE reads, gives a single entry per CDR3 protein. The data contain 300,000 or so distinct CDR3 sequences, around 16% of them singletons. This CDR3 region has 14 residues. Germline V gene sequence: CDR1 SGHTA, CDR2 FQGNSA. The sequenced sample was PBMCs or a T cell subset sorted from them (not recorded which). This TCR was recovered from a man in his late teens or twenties who had mild COVID-19 (a few samples of this study predate the infection). Cell type and time point are not known. The chain couples TRBV7-2 to TRBJ2-5; D might be TRBD2 (7 bases). Gene TRBJ2-1 matches the end of the DNA better, so the J call may be wrong. The CDR3 sequence: CASSFSRGAETQFF. The CDR3 region has the DNA TGTGCCAGCAGCTTTAGCCGGGGGGCGGAGACCCAGTTCTTC.